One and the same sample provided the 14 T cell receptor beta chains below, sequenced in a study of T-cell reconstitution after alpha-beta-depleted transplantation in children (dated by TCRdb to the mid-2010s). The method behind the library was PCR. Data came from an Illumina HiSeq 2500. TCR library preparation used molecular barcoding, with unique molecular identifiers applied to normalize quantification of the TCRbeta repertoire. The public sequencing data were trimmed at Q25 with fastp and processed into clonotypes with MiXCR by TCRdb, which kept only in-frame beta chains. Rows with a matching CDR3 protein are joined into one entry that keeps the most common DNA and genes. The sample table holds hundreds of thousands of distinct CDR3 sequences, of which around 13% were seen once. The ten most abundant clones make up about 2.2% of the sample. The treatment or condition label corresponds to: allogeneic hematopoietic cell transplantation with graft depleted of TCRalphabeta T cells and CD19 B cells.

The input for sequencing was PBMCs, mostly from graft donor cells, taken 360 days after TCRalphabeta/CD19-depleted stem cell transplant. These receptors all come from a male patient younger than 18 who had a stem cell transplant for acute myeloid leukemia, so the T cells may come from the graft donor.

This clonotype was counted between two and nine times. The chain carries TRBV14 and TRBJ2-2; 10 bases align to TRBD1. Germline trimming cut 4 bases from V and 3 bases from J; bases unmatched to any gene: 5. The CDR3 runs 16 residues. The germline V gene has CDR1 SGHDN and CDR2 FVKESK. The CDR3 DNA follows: TGTGCCAGCAGCCTACGGGACAGGGGACACACCGGGGAGCTGTTTTTT. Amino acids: CASSLRDRGHTGELFF. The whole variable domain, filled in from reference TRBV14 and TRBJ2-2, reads EAGVTQFPSHSVIEKGQTVTLRCDPISGHDNLYWYRRVMGKEIKFLLHFVKESKQDESGMPNNRFLAERTGGTYSTLKVQPAELEDSGVYFCASSLRDRGHTGELFFGEGSRLTVL.

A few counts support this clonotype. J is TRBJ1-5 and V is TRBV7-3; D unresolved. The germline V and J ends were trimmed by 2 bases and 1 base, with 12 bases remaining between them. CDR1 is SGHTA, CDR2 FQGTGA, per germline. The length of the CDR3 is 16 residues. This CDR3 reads CASSLLSPGSNQPQHF. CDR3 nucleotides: TGTGCCAGCAGCTTATTAAGCCCCGGGAGCAATCAGCCCCAGCATTTT. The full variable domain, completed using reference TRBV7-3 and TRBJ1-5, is GAGVSQTPSNKVTEKGKYVELRCDPISGHTALYWYRQSLGQGPEFLIYFQGTGAADDSGLPNDRFFAVRPEGSVSTLKIQRTERGDSAVYLCASSLLSPGSNQPQHFGDGTRLSIL.

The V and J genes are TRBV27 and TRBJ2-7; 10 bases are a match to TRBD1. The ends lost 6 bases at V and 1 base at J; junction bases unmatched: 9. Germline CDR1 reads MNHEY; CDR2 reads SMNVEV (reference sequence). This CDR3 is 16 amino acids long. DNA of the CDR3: TGTGCCAGCAGCTGGTCCGGGACAGGGGTATCCTACGAGCAGTACTTC. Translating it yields CASSWSGTGVSYEQYF.

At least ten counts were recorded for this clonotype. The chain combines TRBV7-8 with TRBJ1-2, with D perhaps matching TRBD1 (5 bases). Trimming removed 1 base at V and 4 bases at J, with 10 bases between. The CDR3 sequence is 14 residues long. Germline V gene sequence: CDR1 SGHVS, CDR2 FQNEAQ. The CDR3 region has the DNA TGTGCCAGCAGCTTAGGGGGTCAGGGCTATGGCTACACCTTC. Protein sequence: CASSLGGQGYGYTF.

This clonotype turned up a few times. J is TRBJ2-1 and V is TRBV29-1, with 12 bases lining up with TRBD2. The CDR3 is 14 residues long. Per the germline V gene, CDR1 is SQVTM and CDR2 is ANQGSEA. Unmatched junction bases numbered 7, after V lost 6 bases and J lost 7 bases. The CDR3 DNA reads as TGCAGCGTCGATCCTAGCGGGAGGGGGAATGAGCAGTTCTTC. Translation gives CSVDPSGRGNEQFF.

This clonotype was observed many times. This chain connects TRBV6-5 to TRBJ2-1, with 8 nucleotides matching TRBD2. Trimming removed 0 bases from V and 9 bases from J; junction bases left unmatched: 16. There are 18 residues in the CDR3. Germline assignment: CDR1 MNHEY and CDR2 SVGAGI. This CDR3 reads CASSYSTRGREGLSEQFF. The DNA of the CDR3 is TGTGCCAGCAGTTACTCGACCCGGGGTCGGGAGGGCCTGAGTGAGCAGTTCTTC.

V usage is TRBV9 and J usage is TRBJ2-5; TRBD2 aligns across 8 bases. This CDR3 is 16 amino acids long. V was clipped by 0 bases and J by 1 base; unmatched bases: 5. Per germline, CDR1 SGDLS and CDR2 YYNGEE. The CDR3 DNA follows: TGTGCCAGCAGCGTAGTGGCGGGAGGAGCCCAAGAGACCCAGTACTTC. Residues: CASSVVAGGAQETQYF.

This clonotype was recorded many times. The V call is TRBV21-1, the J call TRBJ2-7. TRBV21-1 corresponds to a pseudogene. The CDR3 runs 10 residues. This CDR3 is CASRQYEQYV. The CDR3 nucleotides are TGTGCCAGCAGACAATACGAGCAGTACGTC.

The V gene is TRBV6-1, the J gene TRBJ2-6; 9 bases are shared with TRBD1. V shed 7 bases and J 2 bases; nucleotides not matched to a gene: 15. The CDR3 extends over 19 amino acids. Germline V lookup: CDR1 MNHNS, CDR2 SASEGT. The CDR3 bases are TGTGCCAGCACCCTCTCCGGACAGGGGCCTCAGGCTGGGGCCAACGTCCTGACTTTC. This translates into CASTLSGQGPQAGANVLTF.

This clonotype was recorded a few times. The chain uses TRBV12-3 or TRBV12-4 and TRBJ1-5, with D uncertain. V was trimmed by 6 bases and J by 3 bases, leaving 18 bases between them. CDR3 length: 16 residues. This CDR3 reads CASRLAGDSDNQPQHF. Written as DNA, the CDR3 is TGTGCCAGCAGACTCGCAGGTGACTCTGACAATCAGCCCCAGCATTTT.

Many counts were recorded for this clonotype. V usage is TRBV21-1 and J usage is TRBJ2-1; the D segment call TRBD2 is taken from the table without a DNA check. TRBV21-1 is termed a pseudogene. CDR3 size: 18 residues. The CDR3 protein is CASTKGGAVGLSYNEQFF. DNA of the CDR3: TGTGCCAGCACAAAAGGGGGAGCGGTGGGACTATCCTACAATGAGCAGTTCTTC.

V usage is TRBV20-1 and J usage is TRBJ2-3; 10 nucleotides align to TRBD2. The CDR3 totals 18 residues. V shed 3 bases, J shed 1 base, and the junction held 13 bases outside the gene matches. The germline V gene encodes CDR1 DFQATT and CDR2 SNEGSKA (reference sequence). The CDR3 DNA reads TGCAGTGCTAGTCGACTAGCGGGTGCCCGGGGGGGCACAGATACGCAGTATTTT. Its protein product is CSASRLAGARGGTDTQYF.

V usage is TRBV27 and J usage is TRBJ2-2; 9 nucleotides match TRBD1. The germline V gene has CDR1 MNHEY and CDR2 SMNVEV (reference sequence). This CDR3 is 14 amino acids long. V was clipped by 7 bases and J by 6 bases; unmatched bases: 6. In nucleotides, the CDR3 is TGTGCCAGCACCCAACAGGGGGCCCCCGGGGAGCTGTTTTTT. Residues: CASTQQGAPGELFF.

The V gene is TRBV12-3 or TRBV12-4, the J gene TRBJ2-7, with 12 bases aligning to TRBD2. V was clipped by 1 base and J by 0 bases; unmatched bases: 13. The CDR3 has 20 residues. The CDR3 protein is CASSLGTSGMITDFSYEQYF. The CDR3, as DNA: TGTGCCAGCAGTTTAGGGACTAGCGGGATGATTACTGATTTCTCCTACGAGCAGTACTTC.